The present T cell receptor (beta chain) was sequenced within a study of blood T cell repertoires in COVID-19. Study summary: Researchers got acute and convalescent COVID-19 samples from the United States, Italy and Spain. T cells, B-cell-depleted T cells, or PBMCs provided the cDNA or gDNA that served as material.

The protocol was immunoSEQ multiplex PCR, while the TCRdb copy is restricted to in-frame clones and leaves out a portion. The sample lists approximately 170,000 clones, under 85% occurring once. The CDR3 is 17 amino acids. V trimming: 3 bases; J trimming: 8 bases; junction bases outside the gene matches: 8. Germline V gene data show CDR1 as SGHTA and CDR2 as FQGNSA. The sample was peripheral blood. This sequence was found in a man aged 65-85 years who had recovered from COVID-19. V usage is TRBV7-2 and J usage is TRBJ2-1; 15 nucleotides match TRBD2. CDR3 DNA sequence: TGTGCCAGCAGCTTGGGAGGACTAGCGGGAGGGAAGGATGAGCAGTTCTTC. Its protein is CASSLGGLAGGKDEQFF.